A single sample is the source of the 29 T cell receptor beta chains below, sequenced in a study of molecular identifiers for immune sequencing clone quantification. TCRdb analysed the PCR reads with MiXCR anew, one entry per CDR3 protein. The profile covers about half a million distinct CDR3 sequences, with 25% appearing a single time and roughly 0.79% taken by the ten largest. The specimen was naive CD8+ T cells from blood, with Jurkat cell RNA spiked in. Subset denoted: FACS-sorted CD8+CD4-CCR7+CD45RA+ naive T cells. The receptors were gathered from a human donor in good health. Some libraries in this study had Jurkat cell RNA spiked in.

In its sample, this clonotype was seen a few times. The CDR3 loop reads CASSYVGGDQPQHF. The CDR3 nucleotides are TGTGCCAGCAGTTACGTGGGGGGAGATCAGCCCCAGCATTTT. The chain is built from TRBV6-2 or TRBV6-3 and TRBJ1-5, with D possibly TRBD1 on 5 matching bases. Germline assignment: CDR1 MNHEY and CDR2 SVGEGT. The germline V and J ends were trimmed by 2 bases and 5 bases, with 10 bases remaining between them. The CDR3 runs to 14 residues.

This clonotype appeared a few times. The chain joins TRBV19 to TRBJ2-7; TRBD2 matches 7 bases. Germline V gene lookup returns CDR1 LNHDA and CDR2 SQIVND (reference sequence). The CDR3 is 15 residues long. The ends lost 1 base at V and 0 bases at J; junction bases unmatched: 3. CDR3 DNA sequence: TGTGCCAGTAGTATAGCCGGCGGGAGCTCCTACGAGCAGTACTTC. Its translation is CASSIAGGSSYEQYF. Looking up the rest from reference TRBV19 and TRBJ2-7 gives the full variable domain: DGGITQSPKYLFRKEGQNVTLSCEQNLNHDAMYWYRQDPGQGLRLIYYSQIVNDFQKGDIAEGYSVSREKKESFPLTVTSAQKNPTAFYLCASSIAGGSSYEQYFGPGTRLTVT.

The genes are TRBV19 and TRBJ2-7; 7 nucleotides align to TRBD2. CDR1 and CDR2 (germline): LNHDA, SQIVND (reference sequence). Trimming removed 1 base from V and 1 base from J; junction bases left unmatched: 4. CDR3 length equals 15 residues. CDR3 residues: CASSIGEGRSYEQYF. CDR3 bases: TGTGCCAGTAGTATAGGGGAGGGGCGGTCCTACGAGCAGTACTTC.

A note on this clonotype: It may be a read error: a sequence one base away is much more abundant. This rearrangement joins TRBV9 to TRBJ1-6; no clear D gene. The CDR3 is 13 amino acids. CDR1 and CDR2 (germline): SGDLS, YYNGEE. The CDR3 DNA follows: TGTGCCGGCAGCGTAGAGGGCAATTCACCCCTCCACTTT. It specifies CAGSVEGNSPLHF.

This rearrangement joins TRBV11-2 to TRBJ2-7; D is perhaps TRBD2 (6 bases). CDR1 is SGHAT, CDR2 FQNNGV, per germline. Trimming took 5 bases from V and 4 from J, leaving 18 bases between them. The CDR3 contains 15 residues. CDR3: CASSPGAAVRYEQYF. CDR3 nucleotide sequence: TGTGCCAGCAGCCCGGGAGCAGCGGTGAGGTACGAGCAGTACTTC. Full variable domain (outside the CDR3, taken from reference TRBV11-2 and TRBJ2-7): EAGVAQSPRYKIIEKRQSVAFWCNPISGHATLYWYQQILGQGPKLLIQFQNNGVVDDSQLPKDRFSAERLKGVDSTLKIQPAKLEDSAVYLCASSPGAAVRYEQYFGPGTRLTVT.

This clonotype has a handful of counts. This chain connects TRBV19 to TRBJ1-5; a weak D match, TRBD1 (6 bases). The V and J ends lost 1 base and 6 bases respectively, with 10 bases between them. The length of the CDR3 is 14 residues. From germline, CDR1 is LNHDA and CDR2 SQIVND (reference sequence). CDR3 in amino acids: CASSIVGGLQPQHF. In DNA, the CDR3 is TGTGCCAGTAGTATAGTCGGGGGGCTTCAGCCCCAGCATTTT.

Concerning this clonotype itself: The junction differs from germline at one of its ends, possibly a read error. The chain has TRBV11-2 and TRBJ2-7; D uncertain. The germline V gene has CDR1 SGHAT and CDR2 FQNNGV. The CDR3 is 12 amino acids. CDR3 residues: CATSVQSYEQYF. CDR3 coding DNA: TGTGCCACCAGCGTCCAAAGCTACGAGCAGTACTTC.

This clonotype was seen at least ten times. V usage is TRBV12-3 or TRBV12-4 and J usage is TRBJ1-5, with D unresolved. This CDR3 region has 13 residues. The V gene lost 7 bases and the J gene lost 11 bases, with 18 bases spanning the gap. DNA for the CDR3: TGTGCCAGCACCGGAGGTATCCGATCAACCCAGCATTTT. Translated, it gives CASTGGIRSTQHF.

This clonotype was observed a few times. The genes are TRBV19 and TRBJ2-1; D gene uncertain. This CDR3 contains 15 residues. Germline V CDR1 and CDR2: LNHDA, SQIVND (reference sequence). Trimming left V 5 bases short and J 8 bases short, with 19 bases between. In nucleotides, the CDR3 is TGTGCCAGTAGTTCCCCGCTATATCCCCGCGATGAGCAGTTCTTC. Translation gives CASSSPLYPRDEQFF.

The chain couples TRBV2 to TRBJ2-7, with unresolved D. The CDR3 runs 13 residues. The V and J ends lost 7 bases and 4 bases respectively, with 14 bases between them. CDR1 is SNHLY, CDR2 FYNNEI, per germline. CDR3 region: CASTENKWYEQYF. The CDR3 DNA sequence: TGTGCCAGCACCGAGAATAAATGGTACGAGCAGTACTTC.

The V call is TRBV9, the J call TRBJ1-2; TRBD1 is a possible D gene (5 bases). CDR3 size: 15 residues. Trimming left V 3 bases short and J 3 bases short, with 15 bases between. CDR1 and CDR2 (germline): SGDLS, YYNGEE. CDR3 nucleotides: TGTGCCAGCAGCGGAGTTAGATGGGACGACTATGGCTACACCTTC. Amino acid sequence: CASSGVRWDDYGYTF.

The V gene is TRBV19, the J gene TRBJ2-3; TRBD2 matches 7 bases. Germline V gives CDR1 LNHDA, CDR2 SQIVND (reference sequence). Unmatched junction bases numbered 5, after V lost 8 bases and J lost 6 bases. CDR3 length: 12 amino acids. CDR3 DNA sequence: TGTGCCAGTCGGGAGGCAGGGGATACGCAGTATTTT. This gives the protein CASREAGDTQYF.

This clonotype showed up just a few times. This chain uses TRBV6-5 with TRBJ2-7, with 7 bases that match TRBD1. CDR3 length: 15 residues. CDR1 and CDR2 from the germline V gene are MNHEY and SVGAGI. The trim removed 6 bases at V and 2 bases at J, leaving 10 bases unmatched. The CDR3 spells CASRRPGGMAYEQYF. The CDR3 DNA reads as TGTGCCAGCAGAAGGCCAGGGGGAATGGCCTACGAGCAGTACTTC.

This clonotype occurred many times. The V call is TRBV21-1, the J call TRBJ2-6. TRBV21-1 is labeled a pseudogene. The CDR3 contains 15 residues. The CDR3 protein is CASSKIGSGANVLTF. In DNA form, the CDR3 reads TGTGCCAGCAGCAAAATTGGCTCTGGGGCCAACGTCCTGACTTTC.

The chain couples TRBV24-1 to TRBJ2-2, with TRBD2 matching 12 bases. Trimming cost V 9 bases and J 1 base; bases outside gene matches: 11. CDR1 and CDR2 from the germline V gene are KGHDR and SFDVKD. The CDR3 has 18 residues. CDR3 in DNA: TGTGCCACCCAATCCCCCCGGACTAGCGGGGAGAACACCGGGGAGCTGTTTTTT. Protein sequence: CATQSPRTSGENTGELFF.

This clonotype was picked up many times. This chain connects TRBV27 to TRBJ1-4; D gene ambiguous. There are 16 residues in the CDR3. Trimming took 4 bases from V and 0 from J, leaving 12 bases between them. CDR1 is MNHEY, CDR2 SMNVEV, per germline (reference sequence). The CDR3 bases are TGTGCCAGCAGTTGGCGGACGGAAGCAACTAATGAAAAACTGTTTTTT. This sequence encodes CASSWRTEATNEKLFF.

This clonotype was seen repeatedly, ten times or more. The chain carries TRBV29-1 and TRBJ2-2, with unresolved D. This CDR3 has 13 amino acids. The V end lost 4 bases, the J end lost 5 bases, and 11 bases lay between the germline ends. In germline, CDR1 is SQVTM, CDR2 ANQGSEA. The CDR3 DNA follows: TGCAGCGTTGGGACCGAGAAAACCGGGGAGCTGTTTTTT. Protein sequence: CSVGTEKTGELFF.

The sample holds many counts of this clonotype. The chain has TRBV29-1 and TRBJ1-2; D is perhaps TRBD1 (6 bases). Trimming stripped 7 bases from V and 4 bases from J, with 19 bases between. Germline V gene sequence: CDR1 SQVTM, CDR2 ANQGSEA. CDR3 length equals 14 residues. The CDR3 here is CSAIQMGAIYGYTF. CDR3 coding DNA: TGCAGCGCGATCCAAATGGGGGCGATCTATGGCTACACCTTC.

This clonotype has ten or more counts. This sequence joins TRBV29-1 and TRBJ2-5; 7 bases agree with TRBD2. With 7 bases clipped from V and 2 bases from J, the junction kept 7 bases outside the gene matches. The CDR3 consists of 13 residues. Germline values: CDR1 SQVTM, CDR2 ANQGSEA. This chain's CDR3 is CSGLAASQETQYF. Written as DNA, the CDR3 is TGCAGCGGGCTAGCGGCCTCGCAAGAGACCCAGTACTTC.

This clonotype was detected ten times or more. CDR3 DNA sequence: TGTGCCAGCAGCCTAACTCGATTCGACAGGGGGCTGTACGAGCAGTACTTC. This encodes CASSLTRFDRGLYEQYF. The chain uses TRBV28 and TRBJ2-7; the match to TRBD1 covers 10 bases. The junction had 15 bases not matched to a gene; V was cut back by 6 bases and J by 4 bases. The CDR3 contains 17 residues. The V gene's germline CDR1 is MDHEN and CDR2 SYDVKM. Full variable domain (missing parts from reference TRBV28 and TRBJ2-7): DVKVTQSSRYLVKRTGEKVFLECVQDMDHENMFWYRQDPGLGLRLIYFSYDVKMKEKGDIPEGYSVSREKKERFSLILESASTNQTSMYLCASSLTRFDRGLYEQYFGPGTRLTVT.

The chain joins TRBV6-5 to TRBJ2-7; TRBD1 agrees at 8 bases. CDR3 length: 15 residues. With V trimmed by 5 bases and J by 5 bases, 11 bases remained unmatched. CDR1 is MNHEY and CDR2 is SVGAGI in the germline V gene. CDR3 sequence reads: CASSLYGQGVHEQYF. Here the CDR3 DNA reads TGTGCCAGCAGTCTTTACGGACAGGGTGTTCACGAGCAGTACTTC.

V usage is TRBV5-1 and J usage is TRBJ2-7; D is ambiguous. Trimming took off 2 bases at V and 3 bases at J, with 15 bases between the two ends. Germline loops: CDR1 SGHRS, CDR2 YFSETQ. This CDR3 contains 15 residues. CDR3 sequence: CASSFWTELIYEQYF. CDR3 bases: TGCGCCAGCAGCTTCTGGACGGAATTGATCTACGAGCAGTACTTC.

This chain joins TRBV24-1 and TRBJ2-2, with a tentative D call TRBD1 (6 bases). The CDR3 is made up of 16 amino acids. The V end was cut by 9 bases, the J end by 1 base, with 17 bases between. Germline V gives CDR1 KGHDR, CDR2 SFDVKD. CDR3 nucleotide sequence: TGTGCCACCGGGCGCCTCCGGGACAAGAACACCGGGGAGCTGTTTTTT. Residues: CATGRLRDKNTGELFF.

The chain carries TRBV12-3 or TRBV12-4 and TRBJ2-5, with D tentatively TRBD2 (6 bases). The CDR3 sequence is 13 residues long. Trimming cost V 6 bases and J 6 bases, with 14 bases left between them. The CDR3 nucleotides are TGTGCCAGCAGAAACAGTGCGGGGCAGACCCAGTACTTC. Its protein is CASRNSAGQTQYF.

This clonotype was seen a handful of times. The J gene is TRBJ2-5, the V gene TRBV4-3, with D tentatively TRBD2 (6 bases). The CDR3 totals 15 residues. CDR1 is LGHNA and CDR2 is YSLEER in the germline V gene. Trimming cost V 8 bases and J 2 bases, with 18 bases left between them. As DNA, the CDR3 is TGCGCCAGCTCCCCCGGGAGCGGACCACAAGAGACCCAGTACTTC. Translation: CASSPGSGPQETQYF.

This sequence joins TRBV6-1 and TRBJ1-4; 7 positions agree with TRBD1. The ends lost 8 bases at V and 2 bases at J; junction bases unmatched: 17. CDR1 and CDR2 (germline): MNHNS, SASEGT. The CDR3 length is 18 residues. Here the CDR3 reads CASLGPKTGIRTNEKLFF. The CDR3 DNA is TGTGCCAGCCTCGGCCCCAAGACAGGGATTCGTACTAATGAAAAACTGTTTTTT.

Of note for this clonotype: Possible read error: a much larger clone is one base away. The chain's CDR3 is CASSPALAGGNTDTQYF. CDR3 DNA: TGTGCCAGCAGTCCCGCACTAGCGGGAGGGAACACAGATACGCAGTATTTT. The chain links TRBV28 to TRBJ2-3; 13 bases match TRBD2. Germline lookup yields CDR1 MDHEN and CDR2 SYDVKM. The CDR3 totals 17 residues. V lost 5 bases to trimming and J lost 2 bases; unmatched junction nucleotides: 7.

The sample holds a few counts of this clonotype. The chain uses TRBV4-1 and TRBJ2-1; 7 bases are shared with TRBD2. The CDR3 contains 13 residues. Per the germline V gene, CDR1 is MGHRA and CDR2 is YSYEKL. The junction had 5 bases not matched to a gene; V was cut back by 3 bases and J by 9 bases. The CDR3 region is CASSHPTSPEQFF. CDR3 sequence (DNA): TGCGCCAGCAGCCACCCGACTAGCCCTGAGCAGTTCTTC.

This clonotype has a handful of counts. The V call is TRBV28, the J call TRBJ2-7; TRBD1 aligns across 7 bases. V shed 3 bases and J 6 bases; nucleotides not matched to a gene: 8. Germline V gives CDR1 MDHEN, CDR2 SYDVKM. The CDR3 has 14 residues. In DNA form, the CDR3 reads TGTGCCAGCAGTTTTGACAGGGCCGCCGCCGAGCAGTACTTC. Translation: CASSFDRAAAEQYF.